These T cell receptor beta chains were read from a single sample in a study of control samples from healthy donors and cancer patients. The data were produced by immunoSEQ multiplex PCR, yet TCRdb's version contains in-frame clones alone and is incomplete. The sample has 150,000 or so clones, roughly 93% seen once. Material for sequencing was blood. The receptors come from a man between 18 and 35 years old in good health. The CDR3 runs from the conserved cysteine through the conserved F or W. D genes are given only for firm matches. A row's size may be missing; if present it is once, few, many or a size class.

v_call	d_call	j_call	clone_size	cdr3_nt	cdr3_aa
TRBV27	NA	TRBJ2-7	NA	TGTGCCAGCAGCCTCGGACTACCGTCATACGAGCAGTACTTC	CASSLGLPSYEQYF
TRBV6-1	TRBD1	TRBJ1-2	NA	TGTGCCAGCAGTGACCGACAGGGGGCAAACTATGGCTACACCTTC	CASSDRQGANYGYTF
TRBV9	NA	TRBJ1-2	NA	TGTGCCAGCAGCGTAAACACAGCCCACTATGGCTACACCTTC	CASSVNTAHYGYTF
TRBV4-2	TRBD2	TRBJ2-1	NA	TGTGCCAGCAGCCACGGGGGGGCCTATGAGCAGTTCTTC	CASSHGGAYEQFF
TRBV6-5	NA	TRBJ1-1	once	TGTGCCAGCAGTTGGGGAAGGGCGGGGACTGAAGCTTTCTTT	CASSWGRAGTEAFF
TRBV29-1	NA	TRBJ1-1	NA	TGCAGCGTTGTTCTGGTTGGCACTGAAGCTTTCTTT	CSVVLVGTEAFF
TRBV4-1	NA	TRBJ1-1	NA	TGCGCCAGCAGCCAAGGGGACACTGAAGCTTTCTTT	CASSQGDTEAFF
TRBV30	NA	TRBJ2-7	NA	TGTGCCTGGAGTCGGCTAGCTGCCGAGCAGTACTTC	CAWSRLAAEQYF
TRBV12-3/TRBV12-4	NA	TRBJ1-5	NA	TGTGCCAGCAGTTCGGTAAGCAATCAGCCCCAGCATTTT	CASSSVSNQPQHF
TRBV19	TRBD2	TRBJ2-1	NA	TGTGCCAGTCGATGGGTAGCGGGATACAATGAGCAGTTCTTC	CASRWVAGYNEQFF
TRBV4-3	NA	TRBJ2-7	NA	TGCGCCAGCAGCCAATACAAGGGGAGCTCCTACGAGCAGTACTTC	CASSQYKGSSYEQYF
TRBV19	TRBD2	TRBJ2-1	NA	TGTGCCAGTAGTATTCAGATCGGGACTAGCGGGGTTAATGAGCAGTTCTTC	CASSIQIGTSGVNEQFF
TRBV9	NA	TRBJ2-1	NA	TGTGCCAGCAGCGTAGTCGGTAAACCCTCAGATGAGCAGTTCTTC	CASSVVGKPSDEQFF
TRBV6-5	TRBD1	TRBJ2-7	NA	TGTGCCAGCAGTTACTCGAGGGGGCCCCCAACCTACGAGCAGTACTTC	CASSYSRGPPTYEQYF
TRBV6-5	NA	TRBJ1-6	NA	TGTGCCAGCAGTTCCCTGGCGGGGGCCCTCCACTTT	CASSSLAGALHF
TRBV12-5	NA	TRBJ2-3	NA	TGTGCTAGTGGTTCCGGACAGGTTAGTGGACTAGTCCGGGGAGATACGCAGTATTTT	CASGSGQVSGLVRGDTQYF
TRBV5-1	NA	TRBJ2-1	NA	TGCGCCAGCAGCTTGGGCCCGCGGGGACTCTCCGCCAATGAGCAGTTCTTC	CASSLGPRGLSANEQFF
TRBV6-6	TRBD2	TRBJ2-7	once	TGTGCCAGCAGGACACTAGCGAACACCTACGAGCAGTACTTC	CASRTLANTYEQYF
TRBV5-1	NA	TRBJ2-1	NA	TGCGCCAGCAGCTTGGTGATGAGGATTAGCTCCTACAATGAGCAGTTCTTC	CASSLVMRISSYNEQFF
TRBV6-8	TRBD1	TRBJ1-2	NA	TGTGCCAGCAGGCCGACAGGGGGAAGGACCTTC	CASRPTGGRTF
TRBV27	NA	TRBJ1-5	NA	TGTGCCAGCAGTAAAGAGGGCTATCAGCCCCAGCATTTT	CASSKEGYQPQHF
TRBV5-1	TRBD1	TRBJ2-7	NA	TGCGCCAGCAGCTTGGGGCAGGGGGCAAGCTACGAGCAGTACTTC	CASSLGQGASYEQYF
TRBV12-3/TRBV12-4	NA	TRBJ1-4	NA	TGTGCCAGCAGTTTAGAGGATAATGAAAAACTGTTTTTT	CASSLEDNEKLFF
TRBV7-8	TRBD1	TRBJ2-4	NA	TGTGCCAGCAGCCCACGAGGACAGGGAATAGGCAAAAACATTCAGTACTTC	CASSPRGQGIGKNIQYF
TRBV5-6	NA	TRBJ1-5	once	TGTGCCAGCAGCTTGCACCCGGGCCGGGGTGGAGGCAATCAGCCCCAGCATTTT	CASSLHPGRGGGNQPQHF
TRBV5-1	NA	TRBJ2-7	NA	TGCGCCAGCAAGGAAGGATCCTACGAGCAGTACTTC	CASKEGSYEQYF
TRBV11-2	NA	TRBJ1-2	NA	TGTGCCAGCAGCTTCTCAGGGGAGAGAGGCTACACCTTC	CASSFSGERGYTF
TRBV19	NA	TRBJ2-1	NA	TGTGCCAGTAGTTCCTCGGCCCGTTCATACAATGAGCAGTTCTTC	CASSSSARSYNEQFF
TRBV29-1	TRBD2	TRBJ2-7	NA	TGCAGCGTTGGACTAGCGGGAGTAGGCGAGCAGTACTTC	CSVGLAGVGEQYF
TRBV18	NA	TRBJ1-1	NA	TGTGCCAGCTCGCTAAGATGGACTGAAGCTTTCTTT	CASSLRWTEAFF
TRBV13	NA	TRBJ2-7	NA	TGTGCCAGCAGCCCGAACCCCTACGAGCAGTACTTC	CASSPNPYEQYF
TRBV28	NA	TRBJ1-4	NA	TGTGCCAGCAGATTTAGACCAGGAACAACTAATGAAAAACTGTTTTTT	CASRFRPGTTNEKLFF
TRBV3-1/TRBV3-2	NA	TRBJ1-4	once	TGTGCCAGCAGCCAGTTTAGCCCTAATGAAAAACTGTTTTTT	CASSQFSPNEKLFF
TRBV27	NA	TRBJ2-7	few	TGTGCCAGCAAGGGGATCTACTACGAGCAGTACTTC	CASKGIYYEQYF
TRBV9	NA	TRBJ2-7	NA	TGTGCCAGCAGCCAAAAAACGGACGGTTTCTACGAGCAGTACTTC	CASSQKTDGFYEQYF
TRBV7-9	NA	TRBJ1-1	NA	TGTGCCAGCAGCTTAGAAGCATTACGGGGAGCTTTCTTT	CASSLEALRGAFF
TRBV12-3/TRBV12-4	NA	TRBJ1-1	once	TGTGCCAGCCGCGGAAGCGCTGAAGCTTTCTTT	CASRGSAEAFF
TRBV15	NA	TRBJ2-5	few	TGTGCCACCAGCAGAGTTGAGGGCCCGGGTGAGACCCAGTACTTC	CATSRVEGPGETQYF
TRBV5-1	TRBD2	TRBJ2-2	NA	TGCGCCAGCAGCTTAACCCCTACGGGAGGTACCGGGGAGCTGTTTTTT	CASSLTPTGGTGELFF
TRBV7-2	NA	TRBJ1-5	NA	TGTGCCAGCAGCTATACCCGGGACCGCTATCAGCCCCAGCATTTT	CASSYTRDRYQPQHF
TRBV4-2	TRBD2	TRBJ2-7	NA	TGTGCCAGCAGCGAACATTGGCTAGCGGGAGATAGCGAGCAGTACTTC	CASSEHWLAGDSEQYF
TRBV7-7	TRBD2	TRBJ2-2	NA	TGTGCTAGCGCGGCTAGCGGGAGCCCCGGGGAGCTGTTTTTT	CASAASGSPGELFF
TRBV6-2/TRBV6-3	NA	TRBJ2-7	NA	TGTGCCAGCACCCCTGGAAGTATTTACGAGCAGTACTTC	CASTPGSIYEQYF
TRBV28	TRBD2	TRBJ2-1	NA	TGTGCCAGCAGTTCAGCGGGACCCTCCTACAATGAGCAGTTCTTC	CASSSAGPSYNEQFF
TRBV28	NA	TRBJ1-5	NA	TGTGCCAGCAGTTTGTGGTCAGGGGATCAGCCCCAGCATTTT	CASSLWSGDQPQHF
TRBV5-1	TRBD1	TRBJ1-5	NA	TGCGCCAGCAGCAAAACAGGGGAAGGTCAGCCCCAGCATTTT	CASSKTGEGQPQHF
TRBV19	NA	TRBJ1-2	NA	TGTGCCAGTAGTATTAGGGTAGCCTCTAACTATGGCTACACCTTC	CASSIRVASNYGYTF
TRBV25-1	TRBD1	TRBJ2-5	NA	TGTGCCAGCAGTACCCGCTTCCGGGACAGGGGGGAAGAGACCCAGTACTTC	CASSTRFRDRGEETQYF
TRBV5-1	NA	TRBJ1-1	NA	TGCGCCAGCAGCTCGGATTGGACCGGACTTGGCACTGAAGCTTTCTTT	CASSSDWTGLGTEAFF